These 2 T cell receptor beta chains originate from one sample sequenced in a study of identical twins. Each CDR3 protein is one row after TCRdb ran MiXCR on the 5' RACE reads. This table holds approximately 230,000 distinct CDR3 sequences, 5.5% to 7.5% found once. This same sample was also part of a study on T cells expressing NK-cell markers.

Material: CD8+ T cells sorted from blood. The receptors were gathered from a woman between 18 and 29 years old in good health.

This clonotype came up many times. The chain is built from TRBV9 and TRBJ1-1; D uncertain. The CDR3 contains 13 residues. Trimming stripped 0 bases from V and 1 base from J, with 4 bases between. Germline V lookup: CDR1 SGDLS, CDR2 YYNGEE. As DNA, the CDR3 is TGTGCCAGCAGCGTAGAAGGGAACACTGAAGCTTTCTTT. Translated, it gives CASSVEGNTEAFF.

This clonotype was counted ten times or more. The genes are TRBV9 and TRBJ1-1; 7 bases line up with TRBD1. Unmatched junction bases numbered 6, after V lost 4 bases and J lost 12 bases. Germline V gives CDR1 SGDLS, CDR2 YYNGEE. The CDR3 runs 11 residues. DNA of the CDR3: TGTGCCAGCAGCTCCCGGACAGGAACTTTCTTT. Translation gives CASSSRTGTFF.